This T cell receptor (beta chain) was recorded in a study of CD8+ T cells in alopecia areata. Points from the study as a whole: The study found tofacitinib significantly decreased scalp clonality and expanded CD8+ clones among the top 100.

This sample's treatment: oral pan-JAK inhibitor, 5-10 mg twice daily. The CDR3 sequence is 16 residues long. Trimming shortened V by 1 base and J by 9 bases, and 16 bases separated the two germline ends. The germline V gene has CDR1 SGHTA and CDR2 FQGNSA. Investigators isolated RNA and reverse transcribed it into cDNA to act as the sequencing template. TCRdb's copy holds only in-frame clones and misses some; the assay was immunoSEQ multiplex PCR. The sample includes under 350,000 clones, more than 45% of them seen just once. Comment on this clone: The antigen remains unidentified.

The J gene is TRBJ2-6, the V gene TRBV7-2; either TRBD1 or TRBD2 may fit D (5 bases each). Sample: CD4+ T cells sorted from blood, taken at week 24, from a patient treated with tofacitinib. This receptor was obtained from a human donor with alopecia areata. CDR3 residues: CASSLVGGPRINVLTF. CDR3 nucleotides: TGTGCCAGCAGCTTAGTTGGGGGACCACGGATCAACGTCCTGACTTTC.